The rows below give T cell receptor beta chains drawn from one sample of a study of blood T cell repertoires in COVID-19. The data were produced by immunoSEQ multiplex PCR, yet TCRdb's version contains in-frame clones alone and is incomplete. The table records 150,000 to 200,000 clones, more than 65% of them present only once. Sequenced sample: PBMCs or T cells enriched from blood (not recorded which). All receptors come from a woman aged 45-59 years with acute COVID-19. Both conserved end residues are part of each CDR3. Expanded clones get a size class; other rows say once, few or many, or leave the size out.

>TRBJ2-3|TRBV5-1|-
CASSSATSTDTQYF
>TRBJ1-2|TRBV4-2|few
CASSPSGQSYGYTF
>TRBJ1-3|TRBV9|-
CASSPGTQNTIYF
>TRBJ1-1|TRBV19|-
CASSNGQTNTEAFF
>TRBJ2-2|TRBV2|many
CASSKQGATGELFF
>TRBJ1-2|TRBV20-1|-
CSASPNRENGYTF
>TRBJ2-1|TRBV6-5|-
CASREDTGTRPFF
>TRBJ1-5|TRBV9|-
CASSTGTGVHQPQHF
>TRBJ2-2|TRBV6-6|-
CASSHGTGLFENTGELFF
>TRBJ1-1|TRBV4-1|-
CASSQMPGEDGEAFF
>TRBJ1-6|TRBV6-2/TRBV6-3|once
CASSYLPTGTYNSPLHF
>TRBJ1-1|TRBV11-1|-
CASSLGPINTEAFF
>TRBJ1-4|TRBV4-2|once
CASSQDTGTRHEKLFF
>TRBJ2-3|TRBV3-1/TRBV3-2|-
CASSAHPAGRGTDTQYF
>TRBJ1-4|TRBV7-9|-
CASSLVGSRGSEKLFF
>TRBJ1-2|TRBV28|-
CASRGGPRGLGGYTF
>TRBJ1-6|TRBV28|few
CASSGLQGAFSPLHF
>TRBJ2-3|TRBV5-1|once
CASSLGLAGTDTQYF
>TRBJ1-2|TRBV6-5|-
CASRKQEYGYTF
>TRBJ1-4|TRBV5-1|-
CASSSTDPGEKLFF
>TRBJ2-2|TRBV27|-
CASRERTGELFF
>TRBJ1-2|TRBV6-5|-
CASTRRGDYGYTF
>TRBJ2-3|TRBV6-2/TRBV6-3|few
CASSWTGGWDTQYF
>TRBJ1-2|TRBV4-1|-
CASSQAAQELYGYTF
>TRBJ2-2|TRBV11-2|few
CASTSTRGTTGELFF
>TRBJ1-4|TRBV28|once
CASRGAGPYNEKLFF
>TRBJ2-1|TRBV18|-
CASSPPGGAYNEQFF
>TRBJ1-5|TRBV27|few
CASSFAGQGGQPQHF
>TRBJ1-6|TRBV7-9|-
CASSPWDINSPLHF
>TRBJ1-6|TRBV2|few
CASSERDRQGSPLHF
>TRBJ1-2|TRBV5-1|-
CASSLGRQGQIYTF
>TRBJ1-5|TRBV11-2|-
CASSFSRNQPQHF
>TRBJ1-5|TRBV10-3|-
CAISDREDQPQHF
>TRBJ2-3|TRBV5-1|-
CASSLAGGPDTQYF
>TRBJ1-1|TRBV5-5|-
CASSQTVLNTEAFF
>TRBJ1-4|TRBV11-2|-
CASSLRVRGLGEKLFF
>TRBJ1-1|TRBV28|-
CASGRVLAEAFF
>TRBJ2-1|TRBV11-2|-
CASSPVGGRGWLNEQFF
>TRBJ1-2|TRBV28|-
CASSPRQGGGVGYTF
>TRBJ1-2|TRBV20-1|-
CSARGPGYTF
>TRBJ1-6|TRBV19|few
CASSWGQGGSPLHF
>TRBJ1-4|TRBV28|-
CASSLSGTGTEKLFF
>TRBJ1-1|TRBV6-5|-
CASSYRGKAFF
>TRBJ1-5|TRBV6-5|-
CASTSSTYSNQPQHF
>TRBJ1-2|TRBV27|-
CASSLLGQAFNGYTF
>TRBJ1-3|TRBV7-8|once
CASGRGISGNTIYF
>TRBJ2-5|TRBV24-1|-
CATQDSLQETQYF
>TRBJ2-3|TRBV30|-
CAWSEMRSTDTQYF
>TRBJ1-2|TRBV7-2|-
CASSPGAVSVRGYGYTF
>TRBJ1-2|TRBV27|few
CASSWGGGDYGYTF
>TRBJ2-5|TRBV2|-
CASSESNRAGQYF
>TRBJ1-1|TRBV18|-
CASSTGQMNTEAFF
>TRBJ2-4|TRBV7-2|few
CASSPQVKNIQYF
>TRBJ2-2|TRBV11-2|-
CASSAQLAGGLTGELFF
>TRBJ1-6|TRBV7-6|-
CASSLGQGKDNSPLHF
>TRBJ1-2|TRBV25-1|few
CASSRSNTYGYTF
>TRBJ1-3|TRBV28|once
CASSMGHGNTIYF
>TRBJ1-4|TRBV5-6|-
CASSATRGTTNEKLFF